This T cell receptor (beta chain) was documented in a study of regulatory T cells in long-lasting Graves disease. Background on the study: Persistent Graves' disease required over 5 years of antithyroid drugs and positive TSH receptor antibodies. Study results and caveats: Few sampled subjects may have lowered accuracy.

This sample's time point: persistent/refractory GD, antithyroid drugs over 5 years with positive TRAb. The TCR library was made from RNA extracted from PBMCs. CDR1 MNHEY and CDR2 SVGAGI come from the germline V gene. The CDR3 is 16 residues long. The V gene end was trimmed by 2 bases and the J gene end by 6 bases; junction bases not matched to a gene: 8. Arm-PCR of CDR3 regions with iRepertoire HTBI primers generated TCR beta libraries. TCRdb redid the calling of the multiplex PCR reads with MiXCR, one entry per CDR3 protein. The sample gives some 440,000 distinct CDR3 sequences, around 20% of which show up once; over 7.5% is in the top ten. Concerning this clonotype: What it binds is unknown.

The source is a female donor with Graves disease. The sequenced sample was peripheral blood mononuclear cells (PBMCs), obtained when the disease was refractory, from a patient treated with antithyroid drugs. The chain has TRBV6-5 and TRBJ1-1; 11 bases fit TRBD1. CDR3 coding DNA: TGTGCCAGCAGTTACGTGGAGGGACAGGGGGGCGCTGAAGCTTTCTTT. The encoded protein is CASSYVEGQGGAEAFF.